Shown below are 6 T cell receptor beta chains from a single sample sequenced in a study of T cells expressing NK-cell markers. TCRdb reworked the 5' RACE reads into one entry per CDR3 protein, no DNA. The specimen's table records 550,000 to 600,000 distinct CDR3 sequences. The sequenced material came from blood T cells: a sorted CD56 or NKG2C T cell subset, CD4+ or CD8+ T cells, or bulk PBMC T cells (not recorded which). The receptors were sampled from a man in his late teens or twenties in good health.

The genes are TRBV29-1 and TRBJ1-2; TCRdb reports TRBD1, a call that lacks DNA to check it against. Germline V lookup: CDR1 SQVTM, CDR2 ANQGSEA. This CDR3 comprises 13 residues. The CDR3 region is CSVPDRTFGGYTF. Full variable domain (outside the CDR3, taken from reference TRBV29-1 and TRBJ1-2): SAVISQKPSRDICQRGTSLTIQCQVDSQVTMMFWYRQQPGQSLTLIATANQGSEATYESGFVIDKFPISRPNLTFSTLTVSNMSPEDSSIYLCSVPDRTFGGYTFGSGTRLTVV.

CDR3 sequence reads: CASSLSIAGGGDTQYF. The rearrangement uses TRBV5-1 and TRBJ2-3; TCRdb's assignment of TRBD2 cannot be checked, as there is no DNA. Germline values: CDR1 SGHRS, CDR2 YFSETQ. CDR3 length: 16 amino acids.

CDR3 region: CASSLVRGMEIF. The rearrangement joins TRBV5-1 to TRBJ2-1; TCRdb returns TRBD1, unconfirmable since there is no DNA. This CDR3 comprises 12 residues. CDR1 and CDR2 from the germline V gene are SGHRS and YFSETQ.

The chain has TRBV6-4 and TRBJ2-1; lacking DNA, the TRBD2 call made by TCRdb goes unchecked. The V gene's germline CDR1 is MRHNA and CDR2 SNTAGT. The CDR3 extends over 15 amino acids. The CDR3 protein is CASKKAGGQGNEQFF.

The V gene is TRBV12-3 or TRBV12-4, the J gene TRBJ1-2; absent DNA, TCRdb's TRBD1 call cannot be checked. This CDR3 has 18 amino acids. CDR3 loop: CASKGGQPEKAPSYGYTF.

The chain combines TRBV7-8 with TRBJ2-2. Germline V gene lookup returns CDR1 SGHVS and CDR2 FQNEAQ. This CDR3 is 14 amino acids long. The CDR3 protein is CASTPWANTGELFF.